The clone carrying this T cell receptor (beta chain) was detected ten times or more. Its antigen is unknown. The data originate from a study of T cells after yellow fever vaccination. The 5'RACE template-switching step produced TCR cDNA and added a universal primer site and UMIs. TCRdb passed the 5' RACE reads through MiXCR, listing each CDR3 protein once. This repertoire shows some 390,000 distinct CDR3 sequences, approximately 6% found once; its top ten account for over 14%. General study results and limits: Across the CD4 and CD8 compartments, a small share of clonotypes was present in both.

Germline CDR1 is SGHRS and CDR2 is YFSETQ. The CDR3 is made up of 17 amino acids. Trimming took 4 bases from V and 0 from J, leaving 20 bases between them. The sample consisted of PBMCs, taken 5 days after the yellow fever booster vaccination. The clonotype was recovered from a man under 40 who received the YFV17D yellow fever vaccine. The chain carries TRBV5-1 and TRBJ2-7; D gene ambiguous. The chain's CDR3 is CASSPPVWQESSYEQYF. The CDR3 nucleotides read TGCGCCAGCAGCCCCCCGGTGTGGCAGGAGAGCTCCTACGAGCAGTACTTC.